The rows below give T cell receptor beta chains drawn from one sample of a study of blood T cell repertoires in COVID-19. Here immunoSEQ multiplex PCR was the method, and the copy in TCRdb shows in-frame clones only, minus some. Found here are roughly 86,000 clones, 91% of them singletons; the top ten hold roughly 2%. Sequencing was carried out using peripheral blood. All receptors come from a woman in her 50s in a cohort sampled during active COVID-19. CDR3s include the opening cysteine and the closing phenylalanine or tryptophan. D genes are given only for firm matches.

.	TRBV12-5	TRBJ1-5	TGTGCTAGTGGTGACCTCCCAACCGTGACGGGAAGACTTTATAGCAATCAGCCCCAGCATTTT	CASGDLPTVTGRLYSNQPQHF
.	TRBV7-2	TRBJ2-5	TGTGCCAGCAGCCATGGGCGCAGCAACCAAGAGACCCAGTACTTC	CASSHGRSNQETQYF
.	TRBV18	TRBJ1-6	TGTGCCAGCTCACCACCGAGGGCCGGAGGGAATTCACCCCTCCACTTT	CASSPPRAGGNSPLHF
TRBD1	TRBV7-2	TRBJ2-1	TGTGCCAGCAGCTTAGACAGGGGATCGTACAATGAGCAGTTCTTC	CASSLDRGSYNEQFF
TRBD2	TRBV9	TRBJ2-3	TGTGCCAGCAGCACCCGAGGTAGCGGGGGCAGCACAGATACGCAGTATTTT	CASSTRGSGGSTDTQYF
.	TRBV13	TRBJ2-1	TGTGCCAGCAGCCTCGACAGTTACGGCCCCTACAATGAGCAGTTCTTC	CASSLDSYGPYNEQFF
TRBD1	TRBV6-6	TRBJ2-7	TGTGCCAGCAGAGACCGACAGGGGCCGTTATACGAGCAGTACTTC	CASRDRQGPLYEQYF
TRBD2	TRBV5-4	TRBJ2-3	TGTGCCAGCAGCCTCACCCGACTAGTCGGGGGGTGGGCAGATACGCAGTATTTT	CASSLTRLVGGWADTQYF
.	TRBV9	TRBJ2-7	TGTGCCAGCAGCGTAGGTCTGGGAGGCAAAAACGAGCAGTACTTC	CASSVGLGGKNEQYF
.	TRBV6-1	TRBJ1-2	TGTGCCAGCAGTGAGCTTATAGGAGTGGGCTATGGCTACACCTTC	CASSELIGVGYGYTF
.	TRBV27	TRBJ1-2	TGTGCCAGCAGTTTAGGTTGGAGGTCTCCAACTGGCTACACCTTC	CASSLGWRSPTGYTF
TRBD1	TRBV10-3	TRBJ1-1	TGTGCCACTACCCCCTTATTCCGGGACAGCGATATGAACACTGAAGCTTTCTTT	CATTPLFRDSDMNTEAFF
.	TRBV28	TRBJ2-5	TGTGCCAGCAGTTTATGGGATGGGGCGGAAGAGACCCAGTACTTC	CASSLWDGAEETQYF
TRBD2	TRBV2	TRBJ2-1	TGTGCCAGCAGCAGACTAGCGGGACTGTCCTACAATGAGCAGTTCTTC	CASSRLAGLSYNEQFF
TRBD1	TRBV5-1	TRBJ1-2	TGCGCCAGCAGCTTGGCCGGGACAGGGGGCAACTATGGCTACACCTTC	CASSLAGTGGNYGYTF